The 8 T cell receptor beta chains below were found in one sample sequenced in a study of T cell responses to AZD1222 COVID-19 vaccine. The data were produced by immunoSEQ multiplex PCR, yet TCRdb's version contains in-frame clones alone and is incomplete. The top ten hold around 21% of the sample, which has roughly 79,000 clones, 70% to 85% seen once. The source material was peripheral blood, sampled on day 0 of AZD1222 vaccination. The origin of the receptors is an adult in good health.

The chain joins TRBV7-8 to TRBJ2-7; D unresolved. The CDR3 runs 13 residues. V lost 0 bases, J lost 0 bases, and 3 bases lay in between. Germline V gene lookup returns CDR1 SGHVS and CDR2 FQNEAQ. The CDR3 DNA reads TGTGCCAGCAGCTTAGCAAACTCCTACGAGCAGTACTTC. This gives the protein CASSLANSYEQYF. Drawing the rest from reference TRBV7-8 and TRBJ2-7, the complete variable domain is GAGVSQSPRYKVAKRGQDVALRCDPISGHVSLFWYQQALGQGPEFLTYFQNEAQLDKSGLPSDRFFAERPEGSVSTLKIQRTQQEDSAVYLCASSLANSYEQYFGPGTRLTVT.

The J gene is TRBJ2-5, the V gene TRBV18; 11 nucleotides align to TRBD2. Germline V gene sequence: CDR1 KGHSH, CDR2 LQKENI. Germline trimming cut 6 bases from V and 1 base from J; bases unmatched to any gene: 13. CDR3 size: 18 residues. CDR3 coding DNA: TGTGCCAGCTCGTCAAGGACTAGCGGGTTAGGGAGCCAAGAGACCCAGTACTTC. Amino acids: CASSSRTSGLGSQETQYF.

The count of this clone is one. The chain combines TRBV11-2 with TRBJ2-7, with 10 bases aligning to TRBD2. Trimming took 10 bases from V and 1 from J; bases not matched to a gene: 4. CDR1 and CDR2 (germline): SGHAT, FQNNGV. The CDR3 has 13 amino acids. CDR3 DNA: TGTGCCACCAGGACTAGCGGATCCTACGAGCAGTACTTC. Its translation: CATRTSGSYEQYF.

CDR3 loop: CATCTDTCVYGYTF. CDR3 coding DNA: TGTGCCACGTGCACGGACACCTGTGTCTATGGCTACACCTTC. This rearrangement joins TRBV6-5 to TRBJ1-2, with D perhaps TRBD1 (5 bases). V was trimmed by 10 bases and J by 4 bases, leaving 19 bases between them. The CDR3 contains 14 residues. CDR1 and CDR2 from the germline V gene are MNHEY and SVGAGI.

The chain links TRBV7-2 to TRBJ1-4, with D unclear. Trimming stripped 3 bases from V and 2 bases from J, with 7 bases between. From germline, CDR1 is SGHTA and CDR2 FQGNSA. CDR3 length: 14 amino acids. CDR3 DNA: TGTGCCAGCAGCTTGAGTGGGACTAATGAAAAACTGTTTTTT. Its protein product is CASSLSGTNEKLFF.

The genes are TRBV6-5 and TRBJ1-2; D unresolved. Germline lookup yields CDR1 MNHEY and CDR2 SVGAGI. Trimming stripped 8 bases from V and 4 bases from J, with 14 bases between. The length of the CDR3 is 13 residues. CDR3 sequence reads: CASCMSSPYGYTF. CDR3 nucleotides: TGTGCCAGCTGTATGTCCTCTCCCTATGGCTACACCTTC.

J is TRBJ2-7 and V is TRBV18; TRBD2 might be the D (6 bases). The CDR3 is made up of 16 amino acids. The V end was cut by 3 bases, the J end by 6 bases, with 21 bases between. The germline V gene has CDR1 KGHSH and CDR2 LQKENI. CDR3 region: CASSPSGSGLRGEQYF. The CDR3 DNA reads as TGTGCCAGCTCACCTTCCGGCAGCGGGTTACGTGGCGAGCAGTACTTC.

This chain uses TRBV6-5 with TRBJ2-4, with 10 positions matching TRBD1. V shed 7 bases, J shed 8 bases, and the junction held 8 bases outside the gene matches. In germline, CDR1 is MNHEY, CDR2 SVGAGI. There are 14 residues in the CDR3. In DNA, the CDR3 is TGTGCCAGCACCAGGGACAGGGGAGGAGACATTCAGTACTTC. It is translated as CASTRDRGGDIQYF.